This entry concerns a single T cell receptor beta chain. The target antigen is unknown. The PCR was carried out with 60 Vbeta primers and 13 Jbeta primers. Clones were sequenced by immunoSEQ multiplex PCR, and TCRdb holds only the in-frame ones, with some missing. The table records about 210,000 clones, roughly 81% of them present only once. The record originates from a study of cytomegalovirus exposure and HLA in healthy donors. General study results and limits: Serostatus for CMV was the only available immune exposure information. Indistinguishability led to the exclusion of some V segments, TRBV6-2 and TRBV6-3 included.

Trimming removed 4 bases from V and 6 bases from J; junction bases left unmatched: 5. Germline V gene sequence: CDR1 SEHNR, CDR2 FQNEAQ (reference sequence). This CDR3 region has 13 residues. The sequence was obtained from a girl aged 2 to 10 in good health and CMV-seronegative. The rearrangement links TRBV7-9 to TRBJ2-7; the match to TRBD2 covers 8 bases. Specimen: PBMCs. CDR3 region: CASSSAGRVEQYF. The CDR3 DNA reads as TGTGCCAGCAGCTCCGCCGGGAGGGTCGAGCAGTACTTC.